These 8 T cell receptor beta chains were all obtained from the same sample, sequenced in a study of tumor and adjacent non-tumor tissue in lung cancer. The library came from three nested PCR rounds adapted from ARM-PCR protocols. TCRdb fed the multiplex PCR reads into MiXCR, producing one record per CDR3 protein. The data contain 47,000 or so distinct CDR3 sequences, around 59% of them singletons. The template was RNA from unsorted bulk tissue. This non-tumor lung sample came from over 3 cm beyond the tumor edge. The sequenced material came from distant non-tumor lung tissue. The receptors here all came from a woman aged 70-85 years with non-small cell lung cancer.

Regarding this clonotype: A junction boundary mismatches the germline segment, possibly from a read error. The rearrangement links TRBV6-1 to TRBJ2-1; D not resolved. This CDR3 is built from 14 residues. Germline V gives CDR1 MNHNS, CDR2 SASEGT. CDR3 in DNA: TGTACCAGCAGTGAAATAGACACCTACAATGAGCAGTTCTTC. Protein product: CTSSEIDTYNEQFF.

This clonotype was observed a handful of times. This is likely a read error, given that the CDR3 carries no conserved phenylalanine or tryptophan at its end. This chain connects TRBV29-1 to TRBJ1-1; the D gene is possibly TRBD1 (5 bases). This CDR3 spans 14 amino acids. Trimming stripped 1 base from V and 4 bases from J, with 13 bases between. From germline, CDR1 is SQVTM and CDR2 ANQGSEA. The CDR3 loop is CSVEGGGEGTEAFS. The CDR3 region has the DNA TGCAGCGTTGAAGGGGGAGGGGAGGGCACTGAAGCTTTCTCT.

Comment on this clonotype: This may be a read error, as it is one base from a much larger clone. The CDR3 DNA reads TGTGCCAGCAGCCCCCCGGGACAGAGAAAAAACATTCAGTACTTC. Translated, it gives CASSPPGQRKNIQYF. V is TRBV7-9 and J is TRBJ2-4, with 7 bases aligning to TRBD1. CDR3 size: 15 residues. CDR1 is SEHNR and CDR2 is FQNEAQ in the germline V gene (reference sequence). V shed 5 bases and J 4 bases; nucleotides not matched to a gene: 8.

This clonotype was seen at least ten times. The V and J genes are TRBV4-1 and TRBJ2-3; D may be TRBD1 (5 bases). V gave up 1 base and J gave up 5 bases, with 22 bases separating them. Germline loops: CDR1 MGHRA, CDR2 YSYEKL. The CDR3 is made up of 18 amino acids. The CDR3 DNA reads TGCGCCAGCAGCCAAGCCGGCCAGGGAAGGGCCTTCGGAGATACGCAGTATTTT. Protein sequence: CASSQAGQGRAFGDTQYF.

This clonotype appeared a single time. The junction departs from germline at one end; a sequencing error may be responsible. The chain recombines TRBV29-1 with TRBJ2-1, with D unclear. Germline CDR1 and CDR2: SQVTM and ANQGSEA. The CDR3 covers 13 residues. CDR3: CSVKRHGINERFF. DNA of the CDR3: TGCAGCGTAAAACGGCATGGCATTAATGAGCGGTTCTTC.

A note on this clonotype: At one boundary the junction diverges from the germline segment, which might be a read error. This chain links TRBV4-2 with TRBJ2-1; 8 positions match TRBD2. Germline V gives CDR1 LGHNA, CDR2 YNFKEQ. CDR3 length: 14 amino acids. CDR3 nucleotide sequence: TGTGCCAGCAGCCGGGGACTAGTGGGAGAGCCCCAGTTATTC. It is translated as CASSRGLVGEPQLF.

About this clonotype: One junction end disagrees with the germline gene, perhaps due to a read error. This chain joins TRBV10-3 and TRBJ2-1; 9 bases match TRBD2. Per germline, CDR1 ENHRY and CDR2 SYGVKD. The CDR3 is made up of 18 amino acids. CDR3 coding DNA: TGTGCCATCAGGATGCAGGGTTCTAGCGGGAAGACCTACAATGAGCGGTTCTTC. This sequence encodes CAIRMQGSSGKTYNERFF.

This CDR3 reads CASSQDLSLTSSYEQYF. The CDR3 nucleotides are TGTGCCAGCAGCCAAGATCTCAGCCTGACAAGCTCCTACGAGCAGTACTTC. This chain links TRBV4-2 with TRBJ2-7; no reliable D call. The CDR3 has 17 residues. In germline, CDR1 is LGHNA, CDR2 YNFKEQ. V gave up 0 bases and J gave up 0 bases, with 15 bases separating them.